The next 22 T cell receptor beta chains were all read from a single sample in a study of CD8+CD57+ T cells in acquired aplastic anemia. TCR beta VDJ and CDR3 were profiled, and genomic DNA was the template. MiXCR, run by TCRdb on the reads, gives a single entry per CDR3 protein. The sample carries 400,000 to 600,000 distinct CDR3 sequences, less than 35% recorded once. For sequencing, patients were chosen who had shown expansion of CD8+CD57+ cells by flow cytometry. Sequencing input: sorted CD4+, CD8+, or CD8+CD57+ T cells (not recorded which) from PBMCs. The receptors stem from a human donor with aplastic anemia.

This clonotype was seen a few times. The CDR3 is CASGLFRGPNTEAFF. The CDR3 DNA reads TGTGCTAGTGGTTTGTTTCGGGGACCGAACACTGAAGCTTTCTTT. This sequence joins TRBV12-5 and TRBJ1-1; TRBD1 is a possible D gene (5 bases). With 2 bases removed from V and 1 base from J, the gap between germline ends came to 11 bases. Looked up from germline, CDR1 is LGHNT and CDR2 is FRNRAP. This CDR3 is built from 15 residues.

The V gene is TRBV2, the J gene TRBJ1-2; TRBD1 matches at 7 bases. This CDR3 is built from 15 residues. V gave up 6 bases and J gave up 0 bases; unmatched junction bases: 7. Germline V gives CDR1 SNHLY, CDR2 FYNNEI. The CDR3 reads CASRAGQAANYGYTF. In DNA form, the CDR3 reads TGTGCCAGCAGGGCAGGACAGGCCGCTAACTATGGCTACACCTTC.

The chain is built from TRBV6-1 and TRBJ2-1; TRBD2 aligns across 11 bases. J lost 6 bases, V lost 5 bases, and 3 bases had no gene match. Germline loops: CDR1 MNHNS, CDR2 SASEGT. There are 14 residues in the CDR3. CDR3 DNA: TGTGCCAGCAGTAAACTAGCGGGAGCCAATGAGCAGTTCTTC. It translates to CASSKLAGANEQFF.

In its sample, this clonotype was seen many times. V is TRBV20-1 and J is TRBJ1-2; no definite D call. This CDR3 region has 13 residues. Germline V gene lookup returns CDR1 DFQATT and CDR2 SNEGSKA (reference sequence). The V end was cut by 5 bases, the J end by 4 bases, with 14 bases between. The CDR3 protein is CSAGPPGSYGYTF. DNA of the CDR3: TGCAGTGCTGGTCCTCCGGGTTCCTATGGCTACACCTTC.

This chain joins TRBV25-1 and TRBJ1-5; TRBD1 might be the D (5 bases). Trimming removed 8 bases from V and 0 bases from J, with 11 bases in between. Germline V gene lookup returns CDR1 MGHDK and CDR2 SYGVNS. The CDR3 covers 14 residues. The CDR3 DNA reads TGTGCCAGCGGGACGGCTTCTAGCAATCAGCCCCAGCATTTT. It yields the protein CASGTASSNQPQHF.

This clonotype occurred many times. The chain links TRBV10-3 to TRBJ1-1; D is perhaps TRBD1 (5 bases). Germline V CDR1 and CDR2: ENHRY, SYGVKD. Trimming cost V 4 bases and J 3 bases, with 6 bases left between them. This CDR3 spans 12 amino acids. The CDR3 spells CAISGGDTEAFF. The DNA of the CDR3 is TGTGCCATCAGTGGAGGGGACACTGAAGCTTTCTTT.

This clonotype occurred a few times. This chain links TRBV10-3 with TRBJ2-7; D is perhaps TRBD1 or TRBD2 (5 bases each). Trimming took 3 bases from V and 3 from J, leaving 12 bases between them. The CDR3 sequence is 14 residues long. Germline V lookup: CDR1 ENHRY, CDR2 SYGVKD. The CDR3 DNA is TGTGCCATCAGTGAAGGGACGGAACTCTACGAGCAGTACTTC. Its protein is CAISEGTELYEQYF.

This chain connects TRBV6-1 to TRBJ1-2; perhaps TRBD1 as D (5 bases). The V and J ends lost 2 bases and 5 bases respectively, with 9 bases between them. Germline CDR1 is MNHNS and CDR2 is SASEGT. The CDR3 is 13 amino acids. In nucleotides, the CDR3 is TGTGCCAGCAGTGAATCGGACAAATATGGCTACACCTTC. It translates to CASSESDKYGYTF.

The chain has TRBV5-1 and TRBJ2-1, with no clear D. V dropped 1 base and J dropped 6 bases, with 17 bases sitting between them. Germline CDR1 reads SGHRS; CDR2 reads YFSETQ. The CDR3 is made up of 16 amino acids. CDR3 sequence: CASSLTEPLPVNEQFF. The CDR3 bases are TGCGCCAGCAGCTTGACAGAACCGTTGCCAGTCAATGAGCAGTTCTTC.

The CDR3 spells CSARDMGQGDNGYTF. The CDR3 bases are TGCAGTGCTAGAGATATGGGACAGGGGGATAATGGCTACACCTTC. The genes are TRBV20-1 and TRBJ1-2; 11 bases match TRBD1. The V segment lost 0 bases and the J segment 6 bases; nucleotides outside the gene matches: 6. This CDR3 has 15 amino acids. Per germline, CDR1 DFQATT and CDR2 SNEGSKA (reference sequence).

The rearrangement uses TRBV5-1 and TRBJ1-5, with 9 bases aligning to TRBD1. The CDR3 spans 14 residues. CDR1 is SGHRS, CDR2 YFSETQ, per germline. V lost 5 bases and J lost 5; bases outside the gene matches: 5. CDR3 nucleotides: TGCGCCAGCAGGCCGGGACAGGGCGATCAGCCCCAGCATTTT. Its protein product is CASRPGQGDQPQHF.

A remark on this clonotype: With a much larger clone just one base away, this may be a read error. The chain has TRBV7-9 and TRBJ2-7; TRBD1 is a possible D gene (6 bases). Looked up from germline, CDR1 is SEHNR and CDR2 is FQNEAQ (reference sequence). The CDR3 runs 14 residues. Trimming removed 7 bases from V and 6 bases from J, with 19 bases in between. This CDR3 is CASKERGHRAEQYF. Written as DNA, the CDR3 is TGTGCCAGCAAAGAAAGGGGACATCGGGCCGAGCAGTACTTC.

The rearrangement uses TRBV2 and TRBJ2-3, with 9 positions matching TRBD2. Per the germline V gene, CDR1 is SNHLY and CDR2 is FYNNEI. This CDR3 region has 15 residues. V lost 6 bases, J lost 4 bases, and 8 bases stayed unmatched. CDR3 sequence: CASSSRLAGSDTQYF. In nucleotides, the CDR3 is TGTGCCAGCAGCTCCCGGCTAGCGGGGTCAGATACGCAGTATTTT.

J is TRBJ1-1 and V is TRBV19; D gene unclear. This CDR3 has 13 residues. The V end was cut by 9 bases, the J end by 2 bases, with 13 bases between. Germline CDR1 LNHDA, CDR2 SQIVND (reference sequence). In DNA form, the CDR3 reads TGTGCCAGCAGCCCGGGGTATAACACTGAAGCTTTCTTT. Protein: CASSPGYNTEAFF.

Worth noting for this clonotype: Since a much larger clone is just one base distant, this may be a read error. This sequence joins TRBV5-5 and TRBJ1-5, with TRBD1 identical over 8 bases. CDR1 and CDR2 from the germline V gene are SGHKS and YYEKEE (reference sequence). The CDR3 loop spans 16 amino acids. The CDR3 here is CASSPGKTGERQPRHF. CDR3 nucleotides: TGTGCCAGCAGCCCCGGTAAGACAGGGGAGAGGCAGCCCCGGCATTTT.

The V call is TRBV24-1, the J call TRBJ1-4; 7 nucleotides align to TRBD1. Germline CDR1 reads KGHDR; CDR2 reads SFDVKD. The ends lost 0 bases at V and 7 bases at J; junction bases unmatched: 7. There are 16 residues in the CDR3. CDR3 DNA sequence: TGTGCCACCAGTGATTTGCTAAGACAGGGTGGTGAAAAACTGTTTTTT. This translates into CATSDLLRQGGEKLFF.

This clonotype was recorded a few times. J is TRBJ1-1 and V is TRBV7-9; tentatively, D is TRBD1 (6 bases). The germline CDR1 and CDR2 sequences are SEHNR and FQNEAQ (reference sequence). The germline V and J ends were trimmed by 3 bases and 3 bases, with 14 bases remaining between them. The CDR3 loop spans 15 amino acids. The CDR3 loop reads CASSFPRDTHTEAFF. As DNA, the CDR3 is TGTGCCAGCAGCTTCCCCCGGGACACGCACACTGAAGCTTTCTTT.

This clonotype was observed a few times. This chain connects TRBV20-1 to TRBJ1-1; tentative D call: TRBD1 (5 bases). The V end lost 1 base, the J end lost 4 bases, and 13 bases lay between the germline ends. The CDR3 totals 14 residues. The germline gives CDR1 DFQATT, CDR2 SNEGSKA (reference sequence). CDR3 sequence: CSARGAGSGTEAFF. The CDR3 nucleotides read TGCAGTGCTAGAGGGGCAGGGAGCGGCACTGAAGCTTTCTTT.

The sample holds a few counts of this clonotype. This chain uses TRBV6-1 with TRBJ1-5; no firm D call. Germline values: CDR1 MNHNS, CDR2 SASEGT. Trimming removed 2 bases from V and 2 bases from J, with 4 bases in between. The CDR3 covers 13 residues. CDR3 coding DNA: TGTGCCAGCAGTGAAATGGGCAATCAGCCCCAGCATTTT. Translation gives CASSEMGNQPQHF.

The chain links TRBV20-1 to TRBJ2-3, with D uncertain. Trimming stripped 5 bases from V and 2 bases from J, with 14 bases between. This CDR3 region has 14 residues. The germline CDR1 and CDR2 sequences are DFQATT and SNEGSKA (reference sequence). In DNA form, the CDR3 reads TGCAGTGCTGACTCCCTCGTTTTCACAGATACGCAGTATTTT. Amino acids: CSADSLVFTDTQYF.

This clonotype was picked up a small number of times. The DNA for the CDR3 is TGCAGTGCTAGAGATCCTAGGACAGGGGTGAGGGATGAGCAGTTCTTC. Residues: CSARDPRTGVRDEQFF. The J gene is TRBJ2-1, the V gene TRBV20-1, with 9 bases that match TRBD1. The CDR3 contains 16 residues. Trimming at V came to 0 bases and at J to 8 bases, leaving 11 bases not matched to a gene. The germline V gene encodes CDR1 DFQATT and CDR2 SNEGSKA (reference sequence).

V and J are TRBV7-2 and TRBJ1-1, with D possibly matching TRBD1 (5 bases). The V end was cut by 2 bases, the J end by 8 bases, with 15 bases between. Germline V lookup: CDR1 SGHTA, CDR2 FQGNSA. The CDR3 loop spans 14 amino acids. CDR3 amino acids: CASSLLQGASEAFF. CDR3 bases: TGTGCCAGCAGCTTACTCCAGGGTGCCTCGGAAGCTTTCTTT. The whole variable domain, filled in from reference TRBV7-2 and TRBJ1-1, reads GAGVSQSPSNKVTEKGKDVELRCDPISGHTALYWYRQSLGQGLEFLIYFQGNSAPDKSGLPSDRFSAERTGGSVSTLTIQRTQQEDSAVYLCASSLLQGASEAFFGQGTRLTVV.